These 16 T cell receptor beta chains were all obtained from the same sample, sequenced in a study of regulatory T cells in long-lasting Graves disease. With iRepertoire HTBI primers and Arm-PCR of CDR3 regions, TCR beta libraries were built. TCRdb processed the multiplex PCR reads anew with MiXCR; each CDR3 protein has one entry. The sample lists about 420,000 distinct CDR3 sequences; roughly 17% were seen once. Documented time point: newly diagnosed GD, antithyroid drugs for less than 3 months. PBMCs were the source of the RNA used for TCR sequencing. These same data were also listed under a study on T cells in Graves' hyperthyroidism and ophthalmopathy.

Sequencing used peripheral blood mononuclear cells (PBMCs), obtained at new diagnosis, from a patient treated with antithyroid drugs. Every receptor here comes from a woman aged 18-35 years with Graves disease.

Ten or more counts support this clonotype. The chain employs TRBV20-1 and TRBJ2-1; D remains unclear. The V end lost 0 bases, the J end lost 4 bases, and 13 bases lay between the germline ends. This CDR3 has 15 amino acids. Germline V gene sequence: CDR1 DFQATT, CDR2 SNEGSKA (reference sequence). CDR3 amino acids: CSARDRLAFYNEQFF. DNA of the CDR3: TGCAGTGCTAGAGATCGTTTGGCGTTTTACAATGAGCAGTTCTTC.

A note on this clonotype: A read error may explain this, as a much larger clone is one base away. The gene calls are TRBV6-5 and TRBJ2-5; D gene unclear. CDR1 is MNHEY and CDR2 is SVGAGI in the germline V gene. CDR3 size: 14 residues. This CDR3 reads CACSYSNGPETQYF. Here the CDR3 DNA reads TGTGCCTGCAGTTACTCGAATGGACCGGAGACCCAGTACTTC.

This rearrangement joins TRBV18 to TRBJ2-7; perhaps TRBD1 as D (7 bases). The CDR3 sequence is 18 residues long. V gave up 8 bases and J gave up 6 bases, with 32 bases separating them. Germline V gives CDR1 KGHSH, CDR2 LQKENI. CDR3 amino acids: CASTQQGGWVGGTSEQYF. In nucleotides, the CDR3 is TGTGCCAGCACCCAACAAGGGGGCTGGGTGGGAGGAACCTCCGAGCAGTACTTC.

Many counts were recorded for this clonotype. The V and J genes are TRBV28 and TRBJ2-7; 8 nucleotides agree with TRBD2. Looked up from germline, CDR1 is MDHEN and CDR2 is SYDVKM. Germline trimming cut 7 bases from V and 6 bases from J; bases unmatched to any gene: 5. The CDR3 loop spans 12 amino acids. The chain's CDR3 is CASTTSVGEQYF. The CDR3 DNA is TGTGCCAGCACGACTAGCGTGGGCGAGCAGTACTTC.

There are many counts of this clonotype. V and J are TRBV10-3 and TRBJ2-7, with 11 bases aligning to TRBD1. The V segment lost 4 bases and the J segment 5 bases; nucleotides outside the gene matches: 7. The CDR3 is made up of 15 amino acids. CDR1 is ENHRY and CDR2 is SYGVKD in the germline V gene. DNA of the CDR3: TGTGCCATCAGTGTTCCCGGACAGGGGGCCCACGAGCAGTACTTC. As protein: CAISVPGQGAHEQYF.

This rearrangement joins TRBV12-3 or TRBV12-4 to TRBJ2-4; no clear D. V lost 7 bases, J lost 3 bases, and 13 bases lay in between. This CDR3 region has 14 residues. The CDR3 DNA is TGTGCCAGCACCATCGCGTACGGCAAAAACATTCAGTACTTC. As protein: CASTIAYGKNIQYF.

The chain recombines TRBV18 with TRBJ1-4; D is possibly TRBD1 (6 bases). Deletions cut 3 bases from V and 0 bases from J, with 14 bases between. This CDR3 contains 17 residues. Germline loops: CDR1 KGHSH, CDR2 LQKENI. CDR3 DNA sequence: TGTGCCAGCTCACCGTCCAGGGGCGGCGCAACTAATGAAAAACTGTTTTTT. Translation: CASSPSRGGATNEKLFF. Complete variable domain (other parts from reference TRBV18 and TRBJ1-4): NAGVMQNPRHLVRRRGQEARLRCSPMKGHSHVYWYRQLPEEGLKFMVYLQKENIIDESGMPKERFSAEFPKEGPSILRIQQVVRGDSAAYFCASSPSRGGATNEKLFFGSGTQLSVL.

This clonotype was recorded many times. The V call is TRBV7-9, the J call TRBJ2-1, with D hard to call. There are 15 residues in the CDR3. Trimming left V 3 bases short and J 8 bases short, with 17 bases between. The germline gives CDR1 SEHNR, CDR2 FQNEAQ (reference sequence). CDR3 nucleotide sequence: TGTGCCAGCAGCTTTTTAGCATCCCCCGGCGATGAGCAGTTCTTC. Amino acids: CASSFLASPGDEQFF.

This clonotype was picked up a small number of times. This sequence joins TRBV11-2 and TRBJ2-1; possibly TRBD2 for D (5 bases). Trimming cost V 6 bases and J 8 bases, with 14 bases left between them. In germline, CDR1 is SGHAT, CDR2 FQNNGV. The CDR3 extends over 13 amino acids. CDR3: CASSDYNWDEQFF. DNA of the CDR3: TGTGCCAGCAGTGACTACAACTGGGATGAGCAGTTCTTC.

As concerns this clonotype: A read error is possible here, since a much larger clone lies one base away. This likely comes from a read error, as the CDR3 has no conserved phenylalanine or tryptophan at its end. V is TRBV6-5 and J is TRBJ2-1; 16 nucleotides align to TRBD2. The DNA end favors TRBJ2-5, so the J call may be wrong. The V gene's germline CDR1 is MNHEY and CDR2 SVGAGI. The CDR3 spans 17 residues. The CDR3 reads CASSSGLAGGNKEAQYS. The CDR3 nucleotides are TGTGCCAGCAGTTCGGGACTAGCGGGAGGGAACAAAGAGGCCCAGTACTCC.

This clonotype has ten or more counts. The CDR3 sequence: CASSPIRDQPQHF. Written as DNA, the CDR3 is TGTGCCAGCTCACCGATCCGGGATCAGCCCCAGCATTTT. The rearrangement uses TRBV18 and TRBJ1-5; D is ambiguous. The germline V and J ends were trimmed by 3 bases and 5 bases, with 8 bases remaining between them. CDR3 size: 13 residues. Per the germline V gene, CDR1 is KGHSH and CDR2 is LQKENI. Filled out from reference TRBV18 and TRBJ1-5, the complete variable domain reads NAGVMQNPRHLVRRRGQEARLRCSPMKGHSHVYWYRQLPEEGLKFMVYLQKENIIDESGMPKERFSAEFPKEGPSILRIQQVVRGDSAAYFCASSPIRDQPQHFGDGTRLSIL.

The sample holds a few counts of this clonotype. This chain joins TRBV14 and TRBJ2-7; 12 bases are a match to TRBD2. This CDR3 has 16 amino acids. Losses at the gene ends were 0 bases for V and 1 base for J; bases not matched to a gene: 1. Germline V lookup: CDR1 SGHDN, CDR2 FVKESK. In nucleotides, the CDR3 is TGTGCCAGCAGCCAAGACACTAGCGGGAGGTCCTACGAGCAGTACTTC. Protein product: CASSQDTSGRSYEQYF.

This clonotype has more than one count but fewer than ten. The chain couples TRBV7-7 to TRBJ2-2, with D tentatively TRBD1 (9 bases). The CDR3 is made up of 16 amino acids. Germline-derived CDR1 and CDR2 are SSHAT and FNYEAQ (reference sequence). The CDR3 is CASGDRTGVNTGELFF. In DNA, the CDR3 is TGTGCTAGCGGGGACCGGACAGGGGTAAACACCGGGGAGCTGTTTTTT.

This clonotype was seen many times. The CDR3 here is CASSLAGVLYEQYF. The CDR3 bases are TGTGCCAGCAGCTTAGCCGGGGTTCTCTACGAGCAGTACTTC. The chain carries TRBV11-2 and TRBJ2-7; D may be TRBD2 (5 bases). CDR1 SGHAT and CDR2 FQNNGV come from the germline V gene. Trimming shortened V by 1 base and J by 3 bases, and 10 bases separated the two germline ends. CDR3 length: 14 amino acids. Looking up the rest from reference TRBV11-2 and TRBJ2-7 gives the full variable domain: EAGVAQSPRYKIIEKRQSVAFWCNPISGHATLYWYQQILGQGPKLLIQFQNNGVVDDSQLPKDRFSAERLKGVDSTLKIQPAKLEDSAVYLCASSLAGVLYEQYFGPGTRLTVT.

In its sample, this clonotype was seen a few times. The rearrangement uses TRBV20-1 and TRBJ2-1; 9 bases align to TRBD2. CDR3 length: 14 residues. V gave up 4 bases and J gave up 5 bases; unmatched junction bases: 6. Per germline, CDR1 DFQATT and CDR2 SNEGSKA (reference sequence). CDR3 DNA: TGCAGTGCTATTAAGCGCGGGGGGGACAATGAGCAGTTCTTC. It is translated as CSAIKRGGDNEQFF.

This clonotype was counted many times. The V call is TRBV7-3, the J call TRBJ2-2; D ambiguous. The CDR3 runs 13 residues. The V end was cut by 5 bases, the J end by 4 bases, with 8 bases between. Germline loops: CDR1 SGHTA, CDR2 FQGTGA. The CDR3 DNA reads TGTGCCAGCAGCCCGTGGACCACCGGGGAGCTGTTTTTT. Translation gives CASSPWTTGELFF. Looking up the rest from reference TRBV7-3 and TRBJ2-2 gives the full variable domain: GAGVSQTPSNKVTEKGKYVELRCDPISGHTALYWYRQSLGQGPEFLIYFQGTGAADDSGLPNDRFFAVRPEGSVSTLKIQRTERGDSAVYLCASSPWTTGELFFGEGSRLTVL.